Listed here are 32 T cell receptor beta chains from one sample, sequenced in a study of cytomegalovirus exposure and HLA in healthy donors. Both 60 Vbeta primers and 13 Jbeta primers went into the PCR. Only in-frame clones appear in the TCRdb table, and some are missing; sequencing was by immunoSEQ multiplex PCR. The sample has some 220,000 clones; 85% are singletons. Sequenced sample: PBMCs. The receptors were gathered from a girl under 10 years old in good health and CMV-seronegative.

The chain combines TRBV7-9 with TRBJ2-7; TRBD1 matches 9 bases. The CDR3 spans 15 residues. Germline V gives CDR1 SEHNR, CDR2 FQNEAQ (reference sequence). The V segment lost 2 bases and the J segment 3 bases; nucleotides outside the gene matches: 5. In DNA, the CDR3 is TGTGCCAGCAGCTTACCCGGGACAGGGATCTACGAGCAGTACTTC. This codes for CASSLPGTGIYEQYF.

V gene TRBV30 combines with J gene TRBJ2-7, with 9 nucleotides matching TRBD1. This CDR3 is built from 19 residues. Germline V gene lookup returns CDR1 GTSNPN and CDR2 SVGIG (reference sequence). V trimming: 0 bases; J trimming: 6 bases; junction bases outside the gene matches: 21. The CDR3 spells CAWSVRRGDRVFLGGEQYF. DNA of the CDR3: TGTGCCTGGAGTGTACGTCGGGGGGACAGGGTCTTCCTTGGTGGCGAGCAGTACTTC. The whole variable domain, filled in from reference TRBV30 and TRBJ2-7, reads SQTIHQWPATLVQPVGSPLSLECTVEGTSNPNLYWYRQAAGRGLQLLFYSVGIGQISSEVPQNLSASRPQDRQFILSSKKLLLSDSGFYLCAWSVRRGDRVFLGGEQYFGPGTRLTVT.

The chain has TRBV2 and TRBJ2-7; D unresolved. The germline V gene has CDR1 SNHLY and CDR2 FYNNEI. Trimming removed 2 bases at V and 3 bases at J, with 8 bases between. The CDR3 consists of 13 residues. CDR3 coding DNA: TGTGCCAGCAGTGAATCAGCTAGCTACGAGCAGTACTTC. This codes for CASSESASYEQYF.

This clone was counted a single time. The CDR3 protein is CASSRLDTSGRHYEQYF. CDR3 bases: TGTGCCAGCAGCCGACTCGATACTAGCGGGAGGCATTACGAGCAGTACTTC. The chain links TRBV27 to TRBJ2-7; 12 bases are a match to TRBD2. V shed 6 bases, J shed 4 bases, and the junction held 13 bases outside the gene matches. The germline V gene has CDR1 MNHEY and CDR2 SMNVEV (reference sequence). CDR3 length: 17 residues.

V gene TRBV6-5 combines with J gene TRBJ2-1, with 8 bases matching TRBD2. Germline CDR1 reads MNHEY; CDR2 reads SVGAGI. The J segment lost 3 bases and the V segment lost 6 bases, leaving 7 bases of the junction unmatched. This CDR3 region has 15 residues. The CDR3 nucleotides read TGTGCCAGCAGACGTAGCGGGAACAACTACAATGAGCAGTTCTTC. It is translated as CASRRSGNNYNEQFF.

The V call is TRBV9, the J call TRBJ2-5, with 10 bases matching TRBD1. The germline V gene encodes CDR1 SGDLS and CDR2 YYNGEE. This CDR3 is 15 amino acids long. V lost 2 bases, J lost 5 bases, and 6 bases stayed unmatched. The CDR3 is CASSVDRGRRETQYF. CDR3 in DNA: TGTGCCAGCAGCGTCGACAGGGGGCGCAGGGAGACCCAGTACTTC.

The CDR3 protein is CASSLGISTNTDTQYF. For the CDR3, the DNA is TGCGCCAGCAGCTTGGGGATTAGCACCAACACAGATACGCAGTATTTT. The chain couples TRBV5-1 to TRBJ2-3; D call uncertain. The CDR3 consists of 16 residues. The V and J ends lost 0 bases and 2 bases respectively, with 13 bases between them. Germline values: CDR1 SGHRS, CDR2 YFSETQ.

The chain couples TRBV11-2 to TRBJ2-5; unclear D gene. From germline, CDR1 is SGHAT and CDR2 FQNNGV. The CDR3 has 15 residues. Trimming took off 4 bases at V and 2 bases at J, with 14 bases between the two ends. The CDR3 DNA reads TGTGCCAGCAGCTCCCTGTCTATCTTTCAAGAGACCCAGTACTTC. Residues: CASSSLSIFQETQYF.

The chain uses TRBV5-1 and TRBJ2-7, with D possibly being TRBD1 (5 bases). Germline assignment: CDR1 SGHRS and CDR2 YFSETQ. The length of the CDR3 is 13 residues. V was trimmed by 3 bases and J by 6 bases, leaving 13 bases between them. The CDR3 DNA follows: TGCGCCAGCAGCTATTTGGTAAGGGGCGAGCAGTACTTC. As protein: CASSYLVRGEQYF.

This clone was picked up a small number of times. V gene TRBV5-1 combines with J gene TRBJ1-1, with a possible D match to TRBD1 (5 bases). CDR1 and CDR2 (germline): SGHRS, YFSETQ. The CDR3 runs to 15 residues. Trimming pared 0 bases from V and 0 bases from J, leaving 9 bases between. DNA of the CDR3: TGCGCCAGCAGCTTGGAGTGGGGCATGAACACTGAAGCTTTCTTT. Translation: CASSLEWGMNTEAFF. The full variable domain, with the rest looked up from reference TRBV5-1 and TRBJ1-1, is KAGVTQTPRYLIKTRGQQVTLSCSPISGHRSVSWYQQTPGQGLQFLFEYFSETQRNKGNFPGRFSGRQFSNSRSEMNVSTLELGDSALYLCASSLEWGMNTEAFFGQGTRLTVV.

The V call is TRBV10-2, the J call TRBJ1-3; weak D call: TRBD1 (5 bases). Trimming took 6 bases from V and 0 from J, leaving 12 bases between them. Germline V gene lookup returns CDR1 WSHSY and CDR2 SAAADI. This CDR3 region has 15 residues. CDR3 sequence (DNA): TGCGCCAGCAGCCAGGGAGGACACTCTGGAAACACCATATATTTT. Its protein product is CASSQGGHSGNTIYF.

J is TRBJ2-3 and V is TRBV6-1; no firm D call. This CDR3 comprises 14 residues. V was shortened by 7 bases and J by 5 bases, with 16 bases between the two germline ends. In germline, CDR1 is MNHNS, CDR2 SASEGT. The CDR3: CASIPAVGRDTQYF. CDR3 sequence (DNA): TGTGCCAGCATTCCCGCGGTGGGTAGAGATACGCAGTATTTT.

In regard to this clone: Different DNA sequences within this sample yield the same CDR3. The J gene is TRBJ1-5, the V gene TRBV30; D possibly corresponds to TRBD1 (6 bases). Germline V gene lookup returns CDR1 GTSNPN and CDR2 SVGIG (reference sequence). The length of the CDR3 is 13 residues. The V end lost 2 bases, the J end lost 2 bases, and 7 bases lay between the germline ends. CDR3 region: CAWSHRGNQPQHF. The DNA for the CDR3 is TGTGCCTGGAGTCACAGGGGCAATCAGCCCCAGCATTTT.

This rearrangement joins TRBV5-4 to TRBJ2-3; D perhaps matches TRBD2 (5 bases). This CDR3 has 14 residues. V lost 3 bases and J lost 1, with 9 bases in between. CDR1 and CDR2 from the germline V gene are SGHNT and YYREEE (reference sequence). The CDR3 coding sequence is TGTGCCAGCAGCTACGGAGGCGGCACAGATACGCAGTATTTT. Its protein is CASSYGGGTDTQYF.

The table lists this clone with a count of one. The chain recombines TRBV6-1 with TRBJ1-5, with D unresolved. V lost 7 bases to trimming and J lost 7 bases, with 8 bases between them. The CDR3 runs to 11 residues. In germline, CDR1 is MNHNS, CDR2 SASEGT. The CDR3 coding sequence is TGTGCCAGCATGGAGCGGCAGCCCCAGCATTTT. Protein: CASMERQPQHF.

J is TRBJ1-5 and V is TRBV11-1, with TRBD1 matching over 9 bases. In germline, CDR1 is SGHAT, CDR2 FQDESV (reference sequence). The V gene end was trimmed by 5 bases and the J gene end by 6 bases; junction bases not matched to a gene: 8. The CDR3 contains 15 residues. CDR3 region: CASSRDREAAQPQHF. DNA for the CDR3: TGTGCCAGCAGCCGGGACAGGGAAGCCGCTCAGCCCCAGCATTTT.

On this clone: One end of the junction does not line up with germline, which may come from a read error. The rearrangement links TRBV4-1 to TRBJ2-7, with 7 bases identical to TRBD2. The CDR3 is 21 residues long. Germline V gives CDR1 MGHRA, CDR2 YSYEKL. CDR3 sequence reads: CASSQGFQATSERISSYEQYF. CDR3 coding DNA: TGCGCTAGCAGCCAAGGATTCCAGGCTACTAGCGAGAGAATCAGCTCCTACGAGCAGTACTTC.

The V gene is TRBV9, the J gene TRBJ2-1; 7 bases fit TRBD2. This CDR3 has 17 amino acids. Germline V gives CDR1 SGDLS, CDR2 YYNGEE. Losses at the gene ends were 3 bases for V and 5 bases for J; bases not matched to a gene: 14. The CDR3 region has the DNA TGTGCCAGCAGCGCCGGCAAATTGAGTCTAGCGGACAATGAGCAGTTCTTC. Translated: CASSAGKLSLADNEQFF.

The gene calls are TRBV4-2 and TRBJ2-1; a weak D match, TRBD2 (6 bases). In germline, CDR1 is LGHNA, CDR2 YNFKEQ. This CDR3 is built from 14 residues. The V gene lost 3 bases and the J gene lost 6 bases, with 12 bases spanning the gap. DNA of the CDR3: TGTGCCAGCAGCCAGGGGGGAATAGTCAATGAGCAGTTCTTC. Translating it yields CASSQGGIVNEQFF.

The chain is built from TRBV11-2 and TRBJ1-2, with D perhaps TRBD1 (6 bases). V shed 3 bases and J shed 4 bases, with 27 bases lying between them. The length of the CDR3 is 19 residues. Germline loops: CDR1 SGHAT, CDR2 FQNNGV. The DNA of the CDR3 is TGTGCCAGCAGCTTTTTCGTTCGGGGACACAACGGGGCTCCCTATGGCTACACCTTC. Protein sequence: CASSFFVRGHNGAPYGYTF.

The chain uses TRBV10-3 and TRBJ2-7; 10 nucleotides agree with TRBD1. The CDR3 spans 14 residues. Looked up from germline, CDR1 is ENHRY and CDR2 is SYGVKD. V lost 4 bases, J lost 6 bases, and 6 bases stayed unmatched. The CDR3 loop reads CAISGRDRGCEQYF. CDR3 nucleotides: TGTGCCATCAGTGGCCGGGACAGGGGTTGCGAGCAGTACTTC.

J is TRBJ2-5 and V is TRBV29-1; 7 nucleotides line up with TRBD1. This CDR3 comprises 11 residues. Germline V CDR1 and CDR2: SQVTM, ANQGSEA. The J segment lost 11 bases and the V segment lost 2 bases, leaving 5 bases of the junction unmatched. CDR3 DNA sequence: TGCAGCGTTGAAATGAGGGGGCAGCAGTACTTC. Its protein product is CSVEMRGQQYF.

This chain connects TRBV7-3 to TRBJ2-1; a possible D gene is TRBD2 (6 bases). V was clipped by 4 bases and J by 0 bases, with 13 bases between them. The CDR3 length is 16 residues. CDR1 SGHTA and CDR2 FQGTGA come from the germline V gene. The CDR3 spells CASSSVAVSSYNEQFF. The CDR3 region has the DNA TGTGCCAGCAGCTCCGTAGCGGTGAGCTCCTACAATGAGCAGTTCTTC.

The chain recombines TRBV6-4 with TRBJ2-1; D possibly corresponds to TRBD1 (5 bases). The V gene lost 3 bases and the J gene lost 10 bases, with 16 bases spanning the gap. Germline V gene sequence: CDR1 MRHNA, CDR2 SNTAGT. The CDR3 covers 14 residues. Here the CDR3 DNA reads TGTGCCAGCAGTGAATGGCAGGGCGAGAAAGAGCAGTTCTTC. It encodes CASSEWQGEKEQFF.

The rearrangement links TRBV28 to TRBJ2-3, with 9 nucleotides matching TRBD1. The CDR3 has 17 residues. After removal of 5 bases from V and 2 bases from J, the junction contained 11 bases not matched to a gene. Germline V gene lookup returns CDR1 MDHEN and CDR2 SYDVKM. CDR3 coding DNA: TGTGCCAGCAGTGACTCCGGGACAGGGTGGTTCACAGATACGCAGTATTTT. Encoded protein: CASSDSGTGWFTDTQYF.

V is TRBV7-9 and J is TRBJ2-7; TRBD1 matches at 12 bases. The CDR3 runs 15 residues. V was clipped by 1 base and J by 5 bases; unmatched bases: 3. In germline, CDR1 is SEHNR, CDR2 FQNEAQ (reference sequence). CDR3 nucleotide sequence: TGTGCCAGCAGCTTAGGGGGACAGGGGGCCCACGAGCAGTACTTC. Its protein is CASSLGGQGAHEQYF. Together with reference TRBV7-9 and TRBJ2-7, the CDR3 gives the full variable domain: DTGVSQNPRHKITKRGQNVTFRCDPISEHNRLYWYRQTLGQGPEFLTYFQNEAQLEKSRLLSDRFSAERPKGSFSTLEIQRTEQGDSAMYLCASSLGGQGAHEQYFGPGTRLTVT.

The chain is built from TRBV7-3 and TRBJ2-1; 11 positions match TRBD2. Germline V lookup: CDR1 SGHTA, CDR2 FQGTGA. With 5 bases clipped from V and 5 bases from J, the junction kept 14 bases outside the gene matches. The CDR3 length is 18 residues. In nucleotides, the CDR3 is TGTGCCAGCAGCCGTCTTAAAATTACTAGCGGGGGTGACAATGAGCAGTTCTTC. Residues: CASSRLKITSGGDNEQFF. Combining the CDR3 with reference TRBV7-3 and TRBJ2-1 gives the whole variable domain GAGVSQTPSNKVTEKGKYVELRCDPISGHTALYWYRQSLGQGPEFLIYFQGTGAADDSGLPNDRFFAVRPEGSVSTLKIQRTERGDSAVYLCASSRLKITSGGDNEQFFGPGTRLTVL.

V is TRBV11-2 and J is TRBJ1-2; 8 bases line up with TRBD1. CDR3 size: 16 residues. Germline assignment: CDR1 SGHAT and CDR2 FQNNGV. Trimming cost V 7 bases and J 0 bases; bases outside gene matches: 10. The CDR3: CASTKGQVMSNYGYTF. CDR3 sequence (DNA): TGTGCCAGCACCAAGGGACAGGTCATGTCTAACTATGGCTACACCTTC.

The chain has TRBV9 and TRBJ2-1; the match to TRBD2 covers 8 bases. This CDR3 contains 16 residues. Looked up from germline, CDR1 is SGDLS and CDR2 is YYNGEE. J was trimmed by 7 bases and V by 4 bases; bases with no gene match: 13. The CDR3: CASSPQSGRSLNEQFF. CDR3 sequence (DNA): TGTGCCAGCAGCCCCCAGAGCGGGAGATCCTTAAATGAGCAGTTCTTC.

About this clone: The same CDR3 arises from other DNA sequences in this sample as well. CDR3 loop: CASSLVGDTQYF. CDR3 sequence (DNA): TGTGCCAGCAGCTTGGTCGGAGATACGCAGTATTTT. The J gene is TRBJ2-3, the V gene TRBV5-4; no clear D. Germline V gene sequence: CDR1 SGHNT, CDR2 YYREEE (reference sequence). The V and J ends lost 0 bases and 5 bases respectively, with 4 bases between them. The CDR3 consists of 12 residues.

This chain links TRBV5-3 with TRBJ2-7; TRBD1 matches 10 bases. TRBV5-3 is labeled an ORF, and its function is uncertain. V trimming: 4 bases; J trimming: 6 bases; junction bases outside the gene matches: 10. The CDR3 has 15 amino acids. The CDR3 DNA reads as TGTGCCAGAAGCCCTCCGGGACAGGGGAACCGCGAGCAGTACTTC. It specifies CARSPPGQGNREQYF.

This sequence joins TRBV29-1 and TRBJ1-2; 9 bases fit TRBD1. The CDR3 covers 19 residues. Germline V gives CDR1 SQVTM, CDR2 ANQGSEA. V was clipped by 6 bases and J by 0 bases; unmatched bases: 20. The CDR3 DNA reads as TGCAGCGTCAACAGAGCAACAGGGGGCCCAGGAGTCGCTAACTATGGCTACACCTTC. Translated, it gives CSVNRATGGPGVANYGYTF.